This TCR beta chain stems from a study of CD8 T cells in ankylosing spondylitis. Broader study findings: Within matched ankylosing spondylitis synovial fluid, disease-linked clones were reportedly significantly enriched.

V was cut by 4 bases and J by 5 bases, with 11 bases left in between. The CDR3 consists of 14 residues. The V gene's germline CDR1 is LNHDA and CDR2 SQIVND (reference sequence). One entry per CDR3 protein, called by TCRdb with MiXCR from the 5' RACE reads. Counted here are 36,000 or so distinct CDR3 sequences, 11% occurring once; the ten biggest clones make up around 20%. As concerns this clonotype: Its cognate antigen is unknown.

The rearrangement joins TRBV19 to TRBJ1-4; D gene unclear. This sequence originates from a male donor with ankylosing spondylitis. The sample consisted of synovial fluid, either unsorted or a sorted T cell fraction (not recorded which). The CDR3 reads CASSNGLLNEKLFF. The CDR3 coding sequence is TGTGCCAGTAGTAATGGGCTACTCAATGAAAAACTGTTTTTT.